Below, 24 T cell receptor beta chains from the same sample are listed, as sequenced in a study of CD8 T cells in ankylosing spondylitis. Findings of the study overall: Within ankylosing spondylitis blood, a TCR beta motif made up of roughly eight highly homologous variants appeared to be characteristic.

TCRdb analysed the 5' RACE reads with MiXCR anew, one entry per CDR3 protein. The table shows fewer than 750,000 distinct CDR3 sequences, with roughly 19% occurring only once. Their antigen targets remain unknown. Material: blood, either unsorted or a sorted T cell fraction (not recorded which). The receptors shown here come from a male donor with ankylosing spondylitis.

The J gene is TRBJ1-2, the V gene TRBV19; D possibly corresponds to TRBD1 (6 bases). Germline V lookup: CDR1 LNHDA, CDR2 SQIVND (reference sequence). Trimming removed 9 bases from V and 10 bases from J, with 15 bases in between. The CDR3 is 11 residues long. The CDR3 loop reads CASGQPGDYTF. In DNA, the CDR3 is TGTGCCAGCGGACAGCCTGGTGACTACACCTTC.

This clonotype has only a few counts. The chain joins TRBV4-1 to TRBJ2-1; D is ambiguous. This CDR3 comprises 15 residues. The V gene's germline CDR1 is MGHRA and CDR2 YSYEKL. V dropped 3 bases and J dropped 0 bases, with 9 bases sitting between them. CDR3 sequence: CASSHEQPSYNEQFF. The CDR3 DNA reads as TGCGCCAGCAGCCATGAGCAGCCCTCCTACAATGAGCAGTTCTTC.

This rearrangement joins TRBV11-2 to TRBJ2-5; 8 positions match TRBD1. The J segment lost 5 bases and the V segment lost 5 bases, leaving 13 bases of the junction unmatched. The germline CDR1 and CDR2 sequences are SGHAT and FQNNGV. This CDR3 has 16 residues. For the CDR3, the DNA is TGTGCCAGCAGCGATCTCTCGGACAGGGCCTGGGAGACCCAGTACTTC. Its translation is CASSDLSDRAWETQYF. Drawing the rest from reference TRBV11-2 and TRBJ2-5, the complete variable domain is EAGVAQSPRYKIIEKRQSVAFWCNPISGHATLYWYQQILGQGPKLLIQFQNNGVVDDSQLPKDRFSAERLKGVDSTLKIQPAKLEDSAVYLCASSDLSDRAWETQYFGPGTRLLVL.

The chain combines TRBV5-1 with TRBJ2-7; D gene unclear. V dropped 0 bases and J dropped 0 bases, with 7 bases sitting between them. Germline lookup yields CDR1 SGHRS and CDR2 YFSETQ. The CDR3 contains 14 residues. The CDR3 reads CASSLGQYSYEQYF. In DNA, the CDR3 is TGCGCCAGCAGCTTGGGTCAGTACTCCTACGAGCAGTACTTC.

The chain links TRBV2 to TRBJ2-5; a weak D match, TRBD1 (6 bases). Germline V gene data show CDR1 as SNHLY and CDR2 as FYNNEI. The CDR3 covers 14 residues. Trimming took off 6 bases at V and 5 bases at J, with 16 bases between the two ends. The CDR3 DNA reads as TGTGCCAGCAGCGCTACCCCCCAGGGGGAGACCCAGTACTTC. It encodes CASSATPQGETQYF.

This chain connects TRBV6-2 or TRBV6-3 to TRBJ2-1; TRBD2 matches at 7 bases. Germline V gene lookup returns CDR1 MNHEY and CDR2 SVGEGT. The CDR3 contains 11 residues. V was clipped by 4 bases and J by 13 bases; unmatched bases: 4. As DNA, the CDR3 is TGTGCCAGCAGTTTCGGGACTACCCAGTTCTTC. Amino acids: CASSFGTTQFF.

This clonotype was counted once. The CDR3 ends on some other residue instead of the conserved phenylalanine or tryptophan, so this is likely a read error. The genes are TRBV4-2 and TRBJ2-2; D ambiguous. V was clipped by 2 bases and J by 6 bases, with 4 bases between them. Germline V lookup: CDR1 LGHNA, CDR2 YNFKEQ. This CDR3 has 12 amino acids. The CDR3 loop is CASSQTAGELFL. The CDR3 region has the DNA TGTGCCAGCAGCCAAACGGCCGGGGAGCTGTTTCTT.

This clonotype showed up many times. The rearrangement joins TRBV27 to TRBJ2-2, with 15 nucleotides matching TRBD2. The CDR3 extends over 16 amino acids. Germline V gene sequence: CDR1 MNHEY, CDR2 SMNVEV (reference sequence). V trimming: 5 bases; J trimming: 7 bases; junction bases outside the gene matches: 5. CDR3 sequence (DNA): TGTGCCAGCAGTCCCCGGACTAGCGGGGGGGTCGGGGAGCTGTTTTTT. This encodes CASSPRTSGGVGELFF.

The chain is built from TRBV7-9 and TRBJ2-5, with D unclear. The CDR3 runs to 17 residues. Germline CDR1 is SEHNR and CDR2 is FQNEAQ (reference sequence). The V end was cut by 1 base, the J end by 5 bases, with 20 bases between. CDR3 in amino acids: CASSLDPPGPQWETQYF. For the CDR3, the DNA is TGTGCCAGCAGCTTAGACCCACCGGGCCCACAGTGGGAGACCCAGTACTTC. The complete variable domain, with remaining parts taken from reference TRBV7-9 and TRBJ2-5, reads DTGVSQNPRHKITKRGQNVTFRCDPISEHNRLYWYRQTLGQGPEFLTYFQNEAQLEKSRLLSDRFSAERPKGSFSTLEIQRTEQGDSAMYLCASSLDPPGPQWETQYFGPGTRLLVL.

This clonotype was seen more than once but under ten times. The rearrangement joins TRBV5-1 to TRBJ2-3; tentative D call: TRBD1 (5 bases). The CDR3 contains 14 residues. CDR1 is SGHRS, CDR2 YFSETQ, per germline. With 1 base removed from V and 3 bases from J, the gap between germline ends came to 9 bases. The CDR3 sequence: CASSLKGPTDTQYF. CDR3 bases: TGCGCCAGCAGCTTGAAGGGGCCGACAGATACGCAGTATTTT.

The table lists this clonotype with a few counts. The chain combines TRBV27 with TRBJ2-5, with D uncertain. The ends were cut back, 1 base at V and 1 base at J, with 4 bases in the middle. This CDR3 contains 13 residues. From germline, CDR1 is MNHEY and CDR2 SMNVEV (reference sequence). The CDR3 reads CASSLLGQETQYF. The DNA of the CDR3 is TGTGCCAGCAGTTTATTAGGCCAAGAGACCCAGTACTTC.

The table lists this clonotype with many counts. The gene calls are TRBV4-2 and TRBJ1-2, with D possibly matching TRBD1 (6 bases). Trimming left V 3 bases short and J 3 bases short, with 14 bases between. Germline CDR1 reads LGHNA; CDR2 reads YNFKEQ. The CDR3 spans 15 residues. The CDR3 DNA sequence: TGTGCCAGCAGCCAGGGTGAGGGGGATGACTATGGCTACACCTTC. Amino acid sequence: CASSQGEGDDYGYTF.

This chain joins TRBV27 and TRBJ2-5; D may be TRBD1 (6 bases). Per germline, CDR1 MNHEY and CDR2 SMNVEV (reference sequence). Deletions cut 6 bases from V and 0 bases from J, with 11 bases between. The CDR3 has 14 amino acids. CDR3 nucleotides: TGTGCCAGCAGGAGGAGGACAGACCAAGAGACCCAGTACTTC. This codes for CASRRRTDQETQYF.

Only a few counts were recorded for this clonotype. The chain recombines TRBV2 with TRBJ1-1; 7 positions agree with TRBD1. The trim removed 4 bases at V and 8 bases at J, leaving 4 bases unmatched. This CDR3 spans 12 amino acids. Germline V gene sequence: CDR1 SNHLY, CDR2 FYNNEI. In DNA, the CDR3 is TGTGCCAGCAGTGTTTACAGGGGAGAAGCTTTCTTT. Translation gives CASSVYRGEAFF.

The chain uses TRBV2 and TRBJ1-6, with TRBD1 as a possible D gene (5 bases). Germline V gives CDR1 SNHLY, CDR2 FYNNEI. The CDR3 covers 14 residues. Trimming took off 4 bases at V and 10 bases at J, with 14 bases between the two ends. The CDR3 bases are TGTGCCAGCAGTGGGGGGAGTATCGGCTCACCCCTCCACTTT. Protein: CASSGGSIGSPLHF.

The sample holds a few counts of this clonotype. The chain uses TRBV20-1 and TRBJ2-3, with D possibly being TRBD1 or TRBD2 (5 bases each). Germline CDR1 is DFQATT and CDR2 is SNEGSKA (reference sequence). V lost 1 base, J lost 7 bases, and 9 bases lay in between. This CDR3 contains 12 residues. The CDR3 region has the DNA TGCAGTGCTAGAGCAGGGAGAAATACGCAGTATTTT. It translates to CSARAGRNTQYF.

The rearrangement links TRBV29-1 to TRBJ2-7, with a possible D match to TRBD2 (6 bases). There are 13 residues in the CDR3. Deletions cut 4 bases from V and 3 bases from J, with 13 bases between. Germline loops: CDR1 SQVTM, CDR2 ANQGSEA. The CDR3 nucleotides are TGCAGCGTTGGAGGGCAGGGAGGCTACGAGCAGTACTTC. Amino acids: CSVGGQGGYEQYF.

This clonotype has more than one count but fewer than ten. The chain links TRBV11-2 to TRBJ2-1; no firm D call. Germline V gene sequence: CDR1 SGHAT, CDR2 FQNNGV. This CDR3 is built from 16 residues. The V and J ends lost 5 bases and 6 bases respectively, with 20 bases between them. The CDR3, as DNA: TGTGCCAGCAGCAAGAACGTGGCAGAACGAATCAATGAGCAGTTCTTC. Its protein is CASSKNVAERINEQFF. The whole variable domain, filled in from reference TRBV11-2 and TRBJ2-1, reads EAGVAQSPRYKIIEKRQSVAFWCNPISGHATLYWYQQILGQGPKLLIQFQNNGVVDDSQLPKDRFSAERLKGVDSTLKIQPAKLEDSAVYLCASSKNVAERINEQFFGPGTRLTVL.

There are a few counts of this clonotype. This chain links TRBV4-1 with TRBJ2-5; D is unclear. Trimming stripped 1 base from V and 5 bases from J, with 8 bases between. CDR3 length: 13 amino acids. Germline CDR1 is MGHRA and CDR2 is YSYEKL. The CDR3 bases are TGCGCCAGCAGCCAAGGGGCGAGGGAGACCCAGTACTTC. This codes for CASSQGARETQYF.

This clonotype was detected many times. The V gene is TRBV3-1, the J gene TRBJ2-7, with D uncertain. Looked up from germline, CDR1 is LGHDT and CDR2 is YNNKEL (reference sequence). The CDR3 has 16 residues. V was trimmed by 0 bases and J by 3 bases, leaving 15 bases between them. The CDR3, as DNA: TGTGCCAGCAGCCAAGAAAGCAGTTTGTATTTCTACGAGCAGTACTTC. This encodes CASSQESSLYFYEQYF.

The chain combines TRBV27 with TRBJ2-7; D may be TRBD1 or TRBD2 (7 bases each). The CDR3 covers 15 residues. V lost 3 bases to trimming and J lost 4 bases, with 16 bases between them. The germline CDR1 and CDR2 sequences are MNHEY and SMNVEV (reference sequence). CDR3 residues: CASSFGRGQLYEQYF. CDR3 nucleotides: TGTGCCAGCAGTTTTGGGAGGGGACAGCTGTACGAGCAGTACTTC.

This chain connects TRBV6-2 or TRBV6-3 to TRBJ2-5; no reliable D call. Germline V gives CDR1 MNHEY, CDR2 SVGEGT. V lost 0 bases to trimming and J lost 5 bases, with 19 bases between them. The CDR3 is 17 residues long. CDR3 sequence reads: CASSYSLGSLNPETQYF. The CDR3 bases are TGTGCCAGCAGTTACTCTTTGGGAAGCCTGAACCCGGAGACCCAGTACTTC.

The chain carries TRBV6-1 and TRBJ2-2; TRBD1 is a possible D gene (6 bases). This CDR3 region has 14 residues. Looked up from germline, CDR1 is MNHNS and CDR2 is SASEGT. V was shortened by 5 bases and J by 4 bases, with 11 bases between the two germline ends. The CDR3 DNA reads TGTGCCAGCAGTCCACAGGGACGCACCGGGGAGCTGTTTTTT. Encoded protein: CASSPQGRTGELFF.

The rearrangement joins TRBV12-3 or TRBV12-4 to TRBJ2-3; D might be TRBD2 (5 bases). V was clipped by 3 bases and J by 0 bases, with 10 bases between them. The CDR3 spans 15 residues. DNA of the CDR3: TGTGCCAGCAGTTTTCAGACTACTAGCACAGATACGCAGTATTTT. Translated: CASSFQTTSTDTQYF.